Following are 23 T cell receptor beta chains from one sample sequenced in a study of shared clonotypes between healthy human individuals. The protocol was immunoSEQ multiplex PCR, while the TCRdb copy is restricted to in-frame clones and leaves out a portion. The table includes about 2,500,000 clones, approximately 90% detected once. Sequencing was carried out using naive CD4+ T cells sorted from blood. The subset denotes: CD45RA+ positively selected. The receptors originated from a man aged 18 to 35 in good health.

The chain couples TRBV5-6 to TRBJ1-1, with D uncertain. The CDR3 extends over 13 amino acids. V was clipped by 0 bases and J by 5 bases, with 8 bases between them. Germline V CDR1 and CDR2: SGHDT, YYEEEE. CDR3 in amino acids: CASSLDPATEAFF. CDR3 sequence (DNA): TGTGCCAGCAGCTTGGACCCGGCGACTGAAGCTTTCTTT.

This sequence joins TRBV19 and TRBJ1-1; 8 bases align to TRBD1. The V gene's germline CDR1 is LNHDA and CDR2 SQIVND (reference sequence). After removal of 5 bases from V and 5 bases from J, the junction contained 10 bases not matched to a gene. The CDR3 is made up of 15 amino acids. The CDR3 protein is CASSGQGGARTEAFF. CDR3 coding DNA: TGTGCCAGTAGTGGACAGGGTGGTGCGCGGACTGAAGCTTTCTTT. The full variable domain, with the rest looked up from reference TRBV19 and TRBJ1-1, is DGGITQSPKYLFRKEGQNVTLSCEQNLNHDAMYWYRQDPGQGLRLIYYSQIVNDFQKGDIAEGYSVSREKKESFPLTVTSAQKNPTAFYLCASSGQGGARTEAFFGQGTRLTVV.

The chain is built from TRBV6-6 and TRBJ2-1; 11 bases are a match to TRBD1. The V and J ends lost 0 bases and 12 bases, in that order; junction bases with no gene match: 4. The CDR3 is 14 residues long. From germline, CDR1 is MNHNY and CDR2 SVGAGI (reference sequence). CDR3 loop: CASSYSLDRGLQFF. The DNA for the CDR3 is TGTGCCAGCAGTTACTCCCTGGACAGGGGGCTGCAGTTCTTC.

CDR3 loop: CASSYSKGIWSPLHF. In DNA, the CDR3 is TGTGCCAGCAGTTATAGTAAGGGGATCTGGTCACCCCTCCACTTT. The gene calls are TRBV6-7 and TRBJ1-6, with a possible D match to TRBD1 (5 bases). TRBV6-7 is given ORF status, its function remaining uncertain. The ends were cut back, 3 bases at V and 10 bases at J, with 16 bases in the middle. The CDR3 covers 15 residues.

The CDR3 protein is CASSWGDRPNTEAFF. CDR3 DNA sequence: TGTGCCAGTAGTTGGGGCGACAGACCGAACACTGAAGCTTTCTTT. This chain connects TRBV19 to TRBJ1-1, with D perhaps TRBD1 (5 bases). CDR3 length equals 15 residues. The germline gives CDR1 LNHDA, CDR2 SQIVND (reference sequence). The ends were cut back, 5 bases at V and 1 base at J, with 14 bases in the middle.

This clone was recorded only once. The V gene is TRBV10-2, the J gene TRBJ2-3, with D maybe TRBD2 (6 bases). The CDR3 has 14 residues. Trimming removed 6 bases from V and 2 bases from J, with 12 bases in between. Germline CDR1 is WSHSY and CDR2 is SAAADI. The CDR3 DNA reads TGCGCCAGCAGGCTTGAGCGGGCCACAGATACGCAGTATTTT. This translates into CASRLERATDTQYF.

This CDR3 is CASSWGTSGGSEQYF. The CDR3 DNA is TGTGCCAGCAGCTGGGGGACTAGCGGGGGGTCCGAGCAGTACTTC. The V and J genes are TRBV7-2 and TRBJ2-7; the match to TRBD2 covers 15 bases. The V and J ends lost 4 bases and 6 bases, in that order; junction bases with no gene match: 4. Germline CDR1 and CDR2: SGHTA and FQGNSA. This CDR3 has 15 residues.

This sequence joins TRBV28 and TRBJ2-3; D may be TRBD2 (7 bases). Germline CDR1 MDHEN, CDR2 SYDVKM. V lost 4 bases, J lost 3 bases, and 14 bases lay in between. The CDR3 runs to 15 residues. This CDR3 is CASSWEGGFTDTQYF. The CDR3 DNA sequence: TGTGCCAGCAGTTGGGAGGGGGGCTTTACAGATACGCAGTATTTT.

In regard to this clone: The sample holds other DNA sequences that translate to the same CDR3. The V and J genes are TRBV28 and TRBJ1-2; TRBD1 aligns across 7 bases. Germline V lookup: CDR1 MDHEN, CDR2 SYDVKM. The CDR3 consists of 13 residues. Germline trimming cut 6 bases from V and 3 bases from J; bases unmatched to any gene: 4. The CDR3 region has the DNA TGTGCCAGCAGGGGGACAGAGGACTATGGCTACACCTTC. Translation: CASRGTEDYGYTF.

The V and J genes are TRBV27 and TRBJ2-7, with TRBD1 matching over 11 bases. The CDR3 runs to 16 residues. The V segment lost 5 bases and the J segment 4 bases; nucleotides outside the gene matches: 10. CDR1 MNHEY and CDR2 SMNVEV come from the germline V gene (reference sequence). CDR3 in amino acids: CASSPIRTGGFYEQYF. DNA for the CDR3: TGTGCCAGCAGTCCGATTCGGACAGGGGGCTTTTACGAGCAGTACTTC.

This rearrangement joins TRBV2 to TRBJ2-7; no definite D call. The CDR3 length is 15 residues. V was shortened by 2 bases and J by 5 bases, with 16 bases between the two germline ends. CDR1 is SNHLY, CDR2 FYNNEI, per germline. Here the CDR3 reads CASSELSARPHEQYF. CDR3 sequence (DNA): TGTGCCAGCAGTGAACTTTCAGCTAGGCCCCACGAGCAGTACTTC.

The CDR3 loop is CSGGTGTNYGYTF. CDR3 coding DNA: TGCAGCGGGGGGACAGGAACTAACTATGGCTACACCTTC. The chain recombines TRBV29-1 with TRBJ1-2; TRBD1 matches at 8 bases. Per germline, CDR1 SQVTM and CDR2 ANQGSEA. V lost 7 bases to trimming and J lost 0 bases; unmatched junction nucleotides: 4. This CDR3 contains 13 residues.

This clone was detected once. The gene calls are TRBV5-4 and TRBJ2-5; D might be TRBD2 (5 bases). The germline V gene encodes CDR1 SGHNT and CDR2 YYREEE (reference sequence). This CDR3 has 15 residues. V gave up 1 base and J gave up 7 bases, with 17 bases separating them. CDR3 region: CASSLSTSLLGTQYF. DNA of the CDR3: TGTGCCAGCAGCTTGTCCACTAGTTTGCTAGGGACCCAGTACTTC.

The chain combines TRBV7-9 with TRBJ2-3, with TRBD2 matching 11 bases. Germline assignment: CDR1 SEHNR and CDR2 FQNEAQ (reference sequence). The V gene end was trimmed by 5 bases and the J gene end by 2 bases; junction bases not matched to a gene: 9. CDR3 length equals 17 residues. The chain's CDR3 is CASSNVRLAGNTDTQYF. CDR3 DNA: TGTGCCAGCAGCAACGTCAGACTAGCGGGGAACACAGATACGCAGTATTTT.

This rearrangement joins TRBV30 to TRBJ1-2; perhaps TRBD1 as D (5 bases). The germline CDR1 and CDR2 sequences are GTSNPN and SVGIG (reference sequence). Trimming removed 5 bases at V and 4 bases at J, with 14 bases between. The length of the CDR3 is 13 residues. In nucleotides, the CDR3 is TGTGCCTGGGTAACCCAGGGTACCTATGGCTACACCTTC. This encodes CAWVTQGTYGYTF.

The chain has TRBV7-2 and TRBJ2-7; D is unclear. This CDR3 spans 13 amino acids. V dropped 4 bases and J dropped 1 base, with 8 bases sitting between them. In germline, CDR1 is SGHTA, CDR2 FQGNSA. The CDR3 here is CASSSTLSYEQYF. For the CDR3, the DNA is TGTGCCAGCAGCTCGACACTTTCCTACGAGCAGTACTTC.

CDR3 sequence: CASSLQTGWTEAFF. The CDR3 nucleotides are TGTGCCAGCAGCTTGCAGACAGGTTGGACTGAAGCTTTCTTT. The V call is TRBV7-2, the J call TRBJ1-1; D might be TRBD1 (6 bases). V was trimmed by 3 bases and J by 5 bases, leaving 13 bases between them. Germline assignment: CDR1 SGHTA and CDR2 FQGNSA. The CDR3 is made up of 14 amino acids. The whole variable domain, remainder taken from reference TRBV7-2 and TRBJ1-1, is GAGVSQSPSNKVTEKGKDVELRCDPISGHTALYWYRQSLGQGLEFLIYFQGNSAPDKSGLPSDRFSAERTGGSVSTLTIQRTQQEDSAVYLCASSLQTGWTEAFFGQGTRLTVV.

The rearrangement joins TRBV30 to TRBJ2-2; D ambiguous. The V end lost 3 bases, the J end lost 7 bases, and 12 bases lay between the germline ends. CDR3 length equals 13 residues. The germline CDR1 and CDR2 sequences are GTSNPN and SVGIG (reference sequence). The DNA for the CDR3 is TGTGCCTGGAGGTCCCCCACGGGCGGGGAGCTGTTTTTT. Protein sequence: CAWRSPTGGELFF. Supplemented by reference TRBV30 and TRBJ2-2, the full variable domain reads SQTIHQWPATLVQPVGSPLSLECTVEGTSNPNLYWYRQAAGRGLQLLFYSVGIGQISSEVPQNLSASRPQDRQFILSSKKLLLSDSGFYLCAWRSPTGGELFFGEGSRLTVL.

A word on this clone: The sample carries other DNA sequences with the same CDR3. The chain couples TRBV18 to TRBJ2-7; 9 nucleotides agree with TRBD2. From germline, CDR1 is KGHSH and CDR2 LQKENI. This CDR3 has 15 amino acids. V was clipped by 3 bases and J by 1 base; unmatched bases: 4. The CDR3, as DNA: TGTGCCAGCTCACCGCGGGAGGGGGGATCCTACGAGCAGTACTTC. Residues: CASSPREGGSYEQYF.

This clone has just one count. V and J are TRBV5-4 and TRBJ1-5; D is ambiguous. CDR3 length equals 12 residues. V was clipped by 0 bases and J by 8 bases, with 6 bases between them. Germline V CDR1 and CDR2: SGHNT, YYREEE (reference sequence). CDR3 protein: CASSLVRKPQHF. In DNA, the CDR3 is TGTGCCAGCAGCTTGGTAAGGAAGCCCCAGCATTTT.

With respect to this clone: This sample includes further DNA sequences coding for the same CDR3. The genes are TRBV10-3 and TRBJ2-5; no clear D. The CDR3 is 13 residues long. Germline CDR1 is ENHRY and CDR2 is SYGVKD. The ends were cut back, 0 bases at V and 4 bases at J, with 6 bases in the middle. The CDR3 sequence is CAISESIVETQYF. The DNA of the CDR3 is TGTGCCATCAGTGAGTCTATAGTAGAGACCCAGTACTTC.

The J gene is TRBJ1-5, the V gene TRBV5-1; 9 nucleotides agree with TRBD1. The CDR3 is made up of 15 amino acids. Germline V gene sequence: CDR1 SGHRS, CDR2 YFSETQ. Trimming took 3 bases from V and 5 from J; bases not matched to a gene: 6. CDR3 region: CASSWTGQGDQPQHF. DNA of the CDR3: TGCGCCAGCAGCTGGACGGGACAGGGTGATCAGCCCCAGCATTTT. Looking up the rest from reference TRBV5-1 and TRBJ1-5 gives the full variable domain: KAGVTQTPRYLIKTRGQQVTLSCSPISGHRSVSWYQQTPGQGLQFLFEYFSETQRNKGNFPGRFSGRQFSNSRSEMNVSTLELGDSALYLCASSWTGQGDQPQHFGDGTRLSIL.

CDR3 sequence (DNA): TGTGCCAGCAGCTTGGCCAGGACGGACTATGGCTACACCTTC. Amino acid sequence: CASSLARTDYGYTF. The chain uses TRBV5-5 and TRBJ1-2, with D uncertain. CDR1 is SGHKS, CDR2 YYEKEE, per germline (reference sequence). This CDR3 is 14 amino acids long. The V end lost 0 bases, the J end lost 3 bases, and 9 bases lay between the germline ends.